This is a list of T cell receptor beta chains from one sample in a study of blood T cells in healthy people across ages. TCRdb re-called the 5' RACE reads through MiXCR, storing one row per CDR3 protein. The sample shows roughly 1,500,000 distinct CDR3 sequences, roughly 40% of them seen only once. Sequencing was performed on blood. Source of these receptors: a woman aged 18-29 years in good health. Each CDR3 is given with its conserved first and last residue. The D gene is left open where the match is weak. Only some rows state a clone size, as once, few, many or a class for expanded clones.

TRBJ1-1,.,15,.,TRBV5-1,CASSLGSAGGFEAFF,TGCGCCAGCAGCTTGGGTTCCGCCGGAGGCTTTGAAGCTTTCTTT
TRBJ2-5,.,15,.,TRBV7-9,CASSIDPGAQETQYF,TGTGCCAGCAGCATCGATCCGGGGGCCCAAGAGACCCAGTACTTC
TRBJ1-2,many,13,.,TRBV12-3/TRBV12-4,CASSLGVNYGYTF,TGTGCCAGCAGTTTAGGGGTTAACTATGGCTACACCTTC
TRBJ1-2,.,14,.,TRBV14,CASSQVGPGSGYTF,TGTGCCAGCAGCCAAGTCGGACCCGGGTCTGGCTACACCTTC
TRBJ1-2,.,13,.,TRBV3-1,CASRSTQGSGYTF,TGTGCCAGCCGATCGACTCAAGGCTCTGGCTACACCTTC
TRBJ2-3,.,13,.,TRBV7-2,CASSSSAFDTQYF,TGTGCCAGCAGCTCATCAGCTTTTGATACGCAGTATTTT
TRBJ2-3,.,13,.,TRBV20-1,CSASDEDTDTQYF,TGCAGTGCTAGTGATGAAGACACAGATACGCAGTATTTT
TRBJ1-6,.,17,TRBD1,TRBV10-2,CASSPLIQGARNSPLHF,TGCGCCAGCAGCCCGCTAATACAGGGGGCGAGGAATTCACCCCTCCACTTT
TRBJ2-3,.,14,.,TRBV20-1,CSAPSPLGTDTQYF,TGCAGTGCTCCTAGCCCCCTTGGCACAGATACGCAGTATTTT
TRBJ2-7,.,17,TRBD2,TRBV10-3,CAISATAGGLTSYEQYF,TGTGCCATCAGTGCCACCGCGGGGGGGCTAACCTCCTACGAGCAGTACTTC
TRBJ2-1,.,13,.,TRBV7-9,CASSGRTDNEQFF,TGTGCCAGCAGCGGACGGACAGACAATGAGCAGTTCTTC
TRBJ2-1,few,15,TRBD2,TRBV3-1,CASSQPWGLAAEQFF,TGTGCCAGCAGCCAACCTTGGGGACTAGCGGCTGAGCAGTTCTTC
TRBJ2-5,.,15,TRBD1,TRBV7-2,CASSKGTGVSVTQYF,TGTGCCAGCAGCAAAGGGACAGGGGTTAGTGTGACCCAGTACTTC
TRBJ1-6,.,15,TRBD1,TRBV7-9,CASSISTGGSSPLHF,TGTGCCAGCAGCATTTCGACAGGGGGGAGTTCACCCCTCCACTTT
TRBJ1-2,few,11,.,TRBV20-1,CSALGGEGYTF,TGCAGTGCTCTAGGGGGGGAGGGCTACACCTTC
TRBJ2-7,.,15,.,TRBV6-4,CATETGTIGNNEQYF,TGTGCCACCGAGACCGGGACAATCGGTAACAATGAGCAGTACTTC
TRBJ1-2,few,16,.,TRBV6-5,CATCRGPEPYPYGYTF,TGTGCCACCTGCAGGGGTCCAGAGCCTTATCCCTATGGCTACACCTTC
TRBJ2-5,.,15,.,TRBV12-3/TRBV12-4,CASSPSRAGQETQYF,TGTGCCAGCAGCCCAAGTAGGGCGGGGCAAGAGACCCAGTACTTC
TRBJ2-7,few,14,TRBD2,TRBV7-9,CASTSSGIPYEQYF,TGTGCCAGCACCTCTAGCGGGATACCCTACGAGCAGTACTTC
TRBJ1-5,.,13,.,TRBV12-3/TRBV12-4,CASSPAGGQPQHF,TGTGCCAGCAGTCCGGCCGGTGGGCAGCCCCAGCATTTT
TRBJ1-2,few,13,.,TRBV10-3,CATWGSANYGYTF,TGTGCCACTTGGGGCAGCGCCAACTATGGCTACACCTTC
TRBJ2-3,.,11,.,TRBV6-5,CASNNGNTQYF,TGTGCCAGCAACAACGGGAATACGCAGTATTTT
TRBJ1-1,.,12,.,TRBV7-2,CASSLSACEAFF,TGTGCCAGCAGCCTGTCTGCGTGTGAAGCTTTCTTT